These T cell receptor beta chains were read from a single sample in a study of blood T cell repertoires in COVID-19. The repertoire was sequenced with immunoSEQ multiplex PCR; TCRdb's copy has only in-frame clones and lacks some. Of over 150,000 clones listed, approximately 85% were seen once; the top ten hold about 6.9%. Sequences were obtained from peripheral blood. The receptor source for this set is a man of 80 years or more with COVID-19, enrolled during active disease. Both conserved end residues are part of each CDR3. The order of the fields is D gene, V gene, J gene, clone size, CDR3 DNA, CDR3 protein. D genes are given only for firm matches. Size tells how often a clone was seen (once, few, many) or the class of an expanded clone, and some rows leave it out.

d_call: -
v_call: TRBV5-1
j_call: TRBJ1-4
clone_size: -
cdr3_nt: TGCGCCAGCAGCCCTTCGCAGTCGACTAATGAAAAACTGTTTTTT
cdr3_aa: CASSPSQSTNEKLFF

d_call: -
v_call: TRBV5-4
j_call: TRBJ1-1
clone_size: -
cdr3_nt: TGTGCCAGCAGCTTGAGGGGGAGGGTGGTGCGGAACACTGAAGCTTTCTTT
cdr3_aa: CASSLRGRVVRNTEAFF

d_call: -
v_call: TRBV7-3
j_call: TRBJ2-2
clone_size: -
cdr3_nt: TGTGCCAGCAGCTTAGACAGGCCGTCTGGGGAGCTGTTTTTT
cdr3_aa: CASSLDRPSGELFF

d_call: -
v_call: TRBV11-2
j_call: TRBJ1-2
clone_size: -
cdr3_nt: TGTGCCAGCAGCTTATATAGCTATGGCTACACCTTC
cdr3_aa: CASSLYSYGYTF

d_call: -
v_call: TRBV6-1
j_call: TRBJ1-3
clone_size: -
cdr3_nt: TGTGCCAGCAGTGAACCCCCACTAAACACCATATATTTT
cdr3_aa: CASSEPPLNTIYF

d_call: -
v_call: TRBV7-8
j_call: TRBJ1-2
clone_size: -
cdr3_nt: TGTGCCAGCAGCTTAGGAAACGGTGATGGCTATGGCTACACCTTC
cdr3_aa: CASSLGNGDGYGYTF

d_call: -
v_call: TRBV5-4
j_call: TRBJ2-5
clone_size: -
cdr3_nt: TGTGCCAGCAGCTTGGTCGGGGACCAAGAGACCCAGTACTTC
cdr3_aa: CASSLVGDQETQYF

d_call: -
v_call: TRBV13
j_call: TRBJ2-5
clone_size: once
cdr3_nt: TGTGCCAGCAGCAAAACTAGCCTCCAAGAGACCCAGTACTTC
cdr3_aa: CASSKTSLQETQYF

d_call: TRBD2
v_call: TRBV15
j_call: TRBJ2-3
clone_size: -
cdr3_nt: TGTGCCACCAGCCTAAGCGGGGGGGCAAATACGCAGTATTTT
cdr3_aa: CATSLSGGANTQYF

d_call: -
v_call: TRBV15
j_call: TRBJ1-5
clone_size: -
cdr3_nt: TGTGCCACCAGCTATCGAGCTGAGATTAAAAATCAGCCCCAGCATTTT
cdr3_aa: CATSYRAEIKNQPQHF

d_call: TRBD1
v_call: TRBV5-1
j_call: TRBJ1-2
clone_size: -
cdr3_nt: TGCGCCAGCAGCTTGGCCACCGGGACAGCGGCCCGATTGTACACCTTC
cdr3_aa: CASSLATGTAARLYTF